This TCR beta chain was observed in a study of cytomegalovirus exposure and HLA in healthy donors. The ends were cut back, 3 bases at V and 6 bases at J, with 15 bases in the middle. The CDR3 runs to 15 residues. Germline V CDR1 and CDR2: SGDLS, YYNGEE. Use of 60 Vbeta and 13 Jbeta primers characterized the PCR. The assay was immunoSEQ multiplex PCR, and TCRdb's table has in-frame clones only and misses some. The top ten hold around 1.8% of the sample, which has more than 95,000 clones, over 60% seen once. The sequence came from a man in his fifties or sixties in good health and CMV-seronegative. Sequencing was performed on PBMCs. The chain uses TRBV9 and TRBJ1-4; no clear D gene. The CDR3 loop reads CASSGGGRSDEKLFF. In DNA form, the CDR3 reads TGTGCCAGCAGCGGTGGCGGAAGGTCGGATGAAAAACTGTTTTTT.